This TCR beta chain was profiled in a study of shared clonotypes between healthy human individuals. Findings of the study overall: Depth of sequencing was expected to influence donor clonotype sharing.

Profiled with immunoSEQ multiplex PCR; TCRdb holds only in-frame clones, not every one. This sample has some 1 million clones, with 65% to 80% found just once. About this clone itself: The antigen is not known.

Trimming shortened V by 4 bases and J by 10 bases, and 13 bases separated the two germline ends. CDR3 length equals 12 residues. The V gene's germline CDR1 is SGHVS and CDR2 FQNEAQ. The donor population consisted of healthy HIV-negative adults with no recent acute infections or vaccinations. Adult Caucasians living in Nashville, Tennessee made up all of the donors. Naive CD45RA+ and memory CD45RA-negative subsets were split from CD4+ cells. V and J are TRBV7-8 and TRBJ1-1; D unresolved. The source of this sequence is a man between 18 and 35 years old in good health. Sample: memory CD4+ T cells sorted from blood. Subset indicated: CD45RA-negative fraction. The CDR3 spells CASSSPDLAAFF. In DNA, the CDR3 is TGTGCCAGCAGCTCTCCCGATTTAGCAGCTTTCTTT.